A single sample gave rise to the 23 T cell receptor beta chains below, sequenced in a study of blood T cell repertoires in COVID-19. The table came from immunoSEQ multiplex PCR; TCRdb's copy has only in-frame clones and leaves some out. The data hold tens of thousands of clones, with about 90% observed a single time. The sequenced sample consisted of peripheral blood. Receptors were obtained from an older man with acute or convalescent COVID-19.

V is TRBV7-3 and J is TRBJ1-6, with 7 bases fitting TRBD1. With V trimmed by 9 bases and J by 8 bases, 7 bases remained unmatched. The CDR3 has 13 residues. Germline-derived CDR1 and CDR2 are SGHTA and FQGTGA. CDR3 in amino acids: CASAEQGYSPLHF. The CDR3 DNA is TGTGCCAGTGCGGAACAGGGGTATTCACCCCTCCACTTT.

The gene calls are TRBV18 and TRBJ1-2, with D unclear. Per germline, CDR1 KGHSH and CDR2 LQKENI. Trimming shortened V by 6 bases and J by 4 bases, and 18 bases separated the two germline ends. CDR3 length: 15 amino acids. The CDR3 nucleotides read TGTGCCAGCTCCCTTACCAGTGATATCGTCTATGGCTACACCTTC. This sequence encodes CASSLTSDIVYGYTF.

The chain couples TRBV19 to TRBJ2-3; D is possibly TRBD2 (5 bases). The germline V gene encodes CDR1 LNHDA and CDR2 SQIVND (reference sequence). The CDR3 consists of 15 residues. Trimming removed 2 bases from V and 5 bases from J, with 14 bases in between. The CDR3 nucleotides read TGTGCCAGTAGTATAAGCGGTATACCCTTAGATACGCAGTATTTT. Its translation: CASSISGIPLDTQYF.

The gene calls are TRBV5-1 and TRBJ2-2; 8 bases fit TRBD1. After removal of 7 bases from V and 1 base from J, the junction contained 6 bases not matched to a gene. The CDR3 runs 15 residues. In germline, CDR1 is SGHRS, CDR2 YFSETQ. In nucleotides, the CDR3 is TGCGCCAGCTTTTGGGGGACAGGGAACACCGGGGAGCTGTTTTTT. The encoded protein is CASFWGTGNTGELFF.

CDR3 protein: CASSLNGGHPYEQYF. The CDR3 nucleotides are TGTGCCAGCAGTTTAAACGGGGGGCATCCCTACGAGCAGTACTTC. V gene TRBV27 combines with J gene TRBJ2-7; possibly TRBD2 for D (7 bases). The germline CDR1 and CDR2 sequences are MNHEY and SMNVEV (reference sequence). V lost 2 bases and J lost 2, with 13 bases in between. The CDR3 covers 15 residues.

The chain uses TRBV7-8 and TRBJ1-4; D is ambiguous. The CDR3 has 15 amino acids. V was clipped by 5 bases and J by 4 bases, with 14 bases between them. Germline CDR1 reads SGHVS; CDR2 reads FQNEAQ. CDR3: CASSQLFSGNEKLFF. The CDR3 DNA is TGTGCCAGCAGCCAGCTGTTTTCAGGTAATGAAAAACTGTTTTTT.

V usage is TRBV5-1 and J usage is TRBJ2-3, with D possibly matching TRBD1 (5 bases). Germline CDR1 is SGHRS and CDR2 is YFSETQ. CDR3 length: 14 amino acids. Trimming left V 2 bases short and J 6 bases short, with 13 bases between. CDR3 in DNA: TGCGCCAGCAGCTTTGGGGCGCTGAGGGATACGCAGTATTTT. It specifies CASSFGALRDTQYF. Full variable domain (outside the CDR3, taken from reference TRBV5-1 and TRBJ2-3): KAGVTQTPRYLIKTRGQQVTLSCSPISGHRSVSWYQQTPGQGLQFLFEYFSETQRNKGNFPGRFSGRQFSNSRSEMNVSTLELGDSALYLCASSFGALRDTQYFGPGTRLTVL.

This rearrangement joins TRBV19 to TRBJ1-1, with D unresolved. V was clipped by 4 bases and J by 1 base, with 10 bases between them. The V gene's germline CDR1 is LNHDA and CDR2 SQIVND (reference sequence). This CDR3 contains 14 residues. CDR3 sequence (DNA): TGTGCCAGTAGTAAACAAGTTACGAACACTGAAGCTTTCTTT. Its protein product is CASSKQVTNTEAFF.

The chain employs TRBV30 and TRBJ2-2, with TRBD2 as a possible D gene (6 bases). CDR3 length: 13 residues. V lost 4 bases to trimming and J lost 9 bases, with 15 bases between them. CDR1 GTSNPN and CDR2 SVGIG come from the germline V gene (reference sequence). CDR3 nucleotide sequence: TGTGCCTGGATCCCGGACGGGAGAAGGGAGCTGTTTTTT. It codes for CAWIPDGRRELFF.

This clone was observed once. The chain combines TRBV6-5 with TRBJ1-6, with TRBD1 identical over 9 bases. J was trimmed by 9 bases and V by 5 bases; bases with no gene match: 2. Germline CDR1 and CDR2: MNHEY and SVGAGI. The CDR3 contains 13 residues. CDR3 in DNA: TGTGCCAGCAGTCGGGACAGGGTTTCACCCCTCCACTTT. Residues: CASSRDRVSPLHF.

V usage is TRBV6-5 and J usage is TRBJ2-7; TRBD1 aligns across 9 bases. V was pared by 6 bases and J by 0 bases, with 6 bases of the junction left unmatched. CDR3 length equals 15 residues. Germline CDR1 reads MNHEY; CDR2 reads SVGAGI. CDR3 bases: TGTGCCAGCAGCCTTGGACAGGGGAGCTCCTACGAGCAGTACTTC. Its translation: CASSLGQGSSYEQYF.

V gene TRBV6-2 or TRBV6-3 combines with J gene TRBJ2-5; D might be TRBD1 (5 bases). CDR1 is MNHEY, CDR2 SVGEGT, per germline. The CDR3 spans 15 residues. The ends were cut back, 5 bases at V and 1 base at J, with 14 bases in the middle. The CDR3 DNA follows: TGTGCCAGCAGTCCGCTGACAGTGGCCCAAGAGACCCAGTACTTC. Its translation is CASSPLTVAQETQYF.

V usage is TRBV23-1 and J usage is TRBJ1-2; no reliable D call. TRBV23-1 is given ORF status, its function remaining uncertain. Trimming took off 0 bases at V and 6 bases at J, with 14 bases between the two ends. The CDR3 has 15 residues. CDR3 sequence (DNA): TGCGCCAGCAGTCAATCACCGAGGGCCGGGGATGGCTACACCTTC. It codes for CASSQSPRAGDGYTF.

The chain couples TRBV19 to TRBJ1-1; the match to TRBD1 covers 7 bases. Per germline, CDR1 LNHDA and CDR2 SQIVND (reference sequence). V was clipped by 6 bases and J by 4 bases; unmatched bases: 11. The CDR3 length is 15 residues. The CDR3 DNA is TGTGCCAGTAGAACGACAGGGTCGGGTGGCACTGAAGCTTTCTTT. Its protein product is CASRTTGSGGTEAFF.

The chain is built from TRBV5-1 and TRBJ1-4, with 8 bases matching TRBD1. This CDR3 has 13 residues. Germline V gives CDR1 SGHRS, CDR2 YFSETQ. Germline trimming cut 4 bases from V and 10 bases from J; bases unmatched to any gene: 6. The CDR3 region is CASSTGQGRKLFF. The CDR3 DNA is TGCGCCAGCAGCACAGGACAGGGTAGAAAACTGTTTTTT.

The J gene is TRBJ1-1, the V gene TRBV6-6; 8 bases are a match to TRBD1. The CDR3 contains 14 residues. V gave up 6 bases and J gave up 2 bases; unmatched junction bases: 5. The V gene's germline CDR1 is MNHNY and CDR2 SVGAGI (reference sequence). CDR3 coding DNA: TGTGCCAGCAGGGACAGGGAGGGAAACACTGAAGCTTTCTTT. Amino acids: CASRDREGNTEAFF.

This chain uses TRBV24-1 with TRBJ1-1; 7 positions match TRBD1. The CDR3 is 14 amino acids. CDR1 and CDR2 (germline): KGHDR, SFDVKD. V trimming: 9 bases; J trimming: 4 bases; junction bases outside the gene matches: 10. DNA for the CDR3: TGTGCCACCGGGAGAGGGGGCTCTGGCACTGAAGCTTTCTTT. Translated: CATGRGGSGTEAFF.

V gene TRBV4-2 combines with J gene TRBJ2-2; 7 bases fit TRBD2. The germline CDR1 and CDR2 sequences are LGHNA and YNFKEQ. V shed 0 bases and J 6 bases; nucleotides not matched to a gene: 7. The CDR3 is made up of 16 amino acids. The CDR3 DNA reads TGTGCCAGCAGCCAAGATGTAGTAGCGGGTGCCGGGGAGCTGTTTTTT. Its protein product is CASSQDVVAGAGELFF.

The chain joins TRBV19 to TRBJ1-3, with D unclear. The CDR3 has 15 amino acids. Trimming took off 5 bases at V and 0 bases at J, with 11 bases between the two ends. The germline V gene has CDR1 LNHDA and CDR2 SQIVND (reference sequence). CDR3 in DNA: TGTGCCAGTAGTGTTATGAGGAGCTCTGGAAACACCATATATTTT. This encodes CASSVMRSSGNTIYF.

This chain connects TRBV7-9 to TRBJ2-7, with a possible D match to TRBD1 (6 bases). The ends were cut back, 7 bases at V and 2 bases at J, with 12 bases in the middle. The germline V gene encodes CDR1 SEHNR and CDR2 FQNEAQ (reference sequence). The CDR3 is 13 residues long. CDR3 in DNA: TGTGCCAGCAAACAGGGCAGAGCCTACGAGCAGTACTTC. Translated, it gives CASKQGRAYEQYF.

The chain carries TRBV5-1 and TRBJ1-1, with 8 bases identical to TRBD1. J gave up 6 bases and V 4 bases, and 14 bases lay outside the gene matches. CDR1 and CDR2 from the germline V gene are SGHRS and YFSETQ. There are 16 residues in the CDR3. The CDR3 sequence is CASSAGPGGSGSEAFF. The CDR3 coding sequence is TGCGCCAGCAGCGCGGGGCCAGGGGGCTCTGGGTCTGAAGCTTTCTTT.

The rearrangement links TRBV7-9 to TRBJ1-6; perhaps TRBD1 as D (5 bases). V was trimmed by 5 bases and J by 10 bases, leaving 15 bases between them. The germline CDR1 and CDR2 sequences are SEHNR and FQNEAQ (reference sequence). This CDR3 contains 14 residues. The CDR3 DNA reads TGTGCCAGCAGCCCCCCGGGGGGTCGATCACCCCTCCACTTT. Translation gives CASSPPGGRSPLHF.

The chain uses TRBV2 and TRBJ1-5; D perhaps matches TRBD1 (6 bases). Per germline, CDR1 SNHLY and CDR2 FYNNEI. V lost 6 bases and J 5 bases, leaving 8 bases between the germline ends. This CDR3 has 12 residues. This CDR3 reads CASSDRYQPQHF. CDR3 in DNA: TGTGCCAGCAGCGACAGGTATCAGCCCCAGCATTTT.